Each of the 30 T cell receptor beta chains below was sequenced from the same sample in a study of spatial heterogeneity in lung cancer. Findings and caveats of the study: The study found that expanded intratumoral alpha and beta TCR counts tracked tumor mutation counts.

MiXCR was run by TCRdb on the 5' RACE reads, yielding one entry per CDR3 protein. The sample holds under 6,500 distinct CDR3 sequences, approximately 1.3% seen once. Stated time point: sample taken at primary tumor resection. No antigen has been identified for these receptors. This material consisted of lung tumor tissue, taken at surgery. The origin of the receptors is a male donor with early-stage non-small cell lung cancer.

This clonotype was found many times. V is TRBV9 and J is TRBJ1-1; 12 nucleotides agree with TRBD1. Germline CDR1 is SGDLS and CDR2 is YYNGEE. CDR3 length: 18 residues. Losses at the gene ends were 0 bases for V and 6 bases for J; bases not matched to a gene: 12. DNA of the CDR3: TGTGCCAGCAGCGTAGGGTGGGGACAGGGGGCTTTAAGTGCTGAAGCTTTCTTT. Its translation is CASSVGWGQGALSAEAFF.

Ten or more counts support this clonotype. V gene TRBV6-6 combines with J gene TRBJ1-5, with D possibly TRBD1 on 5 matching bases. The CDR3 extends over 16 amino acids. Germline CDR1 reads MNHNY; CDR2 reads SVGAGI (reference sequence). V was trimmed by 2 bases and J by 1 base, leaving 12 bases between them. CDR3 sequence reads: CASSYPRDGSNQPQHF. CDR3 nucleotide sequence: TGTGCCAGCAGTTACCCCCGGGACGGAAGCAATCAGCCCCAGCATTTT.

This clonotype is labeled large. The J gene is TRBJ1-2, the V gene TRBV6-5; D unclear. There are 15 residues in the CDR3. Per the germline V gene, CDR1 is MNHEY and CDR2 is SVGAGI. V lost 2 bases and J lost 0, with 10 bases in between. CDR3 sequence: CASSYGEEANYGYTF. CDR3 bases: TGTGCCAGCAGTTACGGGGAGGAGGCTAACTATGGCTACACCTTC.

This clonotype was counted at least ten times. The CDR3 DNA reads TGTGCCAGCTCACCGCGAGCAATGGATACCTTGGGGTACTACGAGCAGTACTTC. Amino acids: CASSPRAMDTLGYYEQYF. The rearrangement links TRBV18 to TRBJ2-7; D not certain. The ends were cut back, 3 bases at V and 3 bases at J, with 24 bases in the middle. Germline assignment: CDR1 KGHSH and CDR2 LQKENI. CDR3 length equals 18 residues.

This clonotype turned up a few times. This could be a read error, since a much larger clone is one nucleotide away. This sequence joins TRBV7-8 and TRBJ1-3; the D gene is possibly TRBD1 (5 bases). The CDR3 consists of 16 residues. Germline CDR1 SGHVS, CDR2 FQNEAQ. CDR3 sequence reads: CVSSPLGTAAGNTIYF. In DNA, the CDR3 is TGTGTCAGCAGCCCTTTGGGGACTGCAGCTGGAAACACCATATATTTT.

In its sample, this clonotype was seen many times. The chain joins TRBV12-3 or TRBV12-4 to TRBJ2-7; 9 nucleotides align to TRBD1. This CDR3 comprises 13 residues. V shed 6 bases, J shed 3 bases, and the junction held 3 bases outside the gene matches. CDR3 in DNA: TGTGCCAGCAGAGTGGACAGGGGCTACGAGCAGTACTTC. It encodes CASRVDRGYEQYF.

This clonotype qualifies as medium-sized (0.01 to 0.1%). The gene calls are TRBV6-5 and TRBJ1-1, with D unresolved. V lost 2 bases and J 2 bases, leaving 15 bases between the germline ends. Germline CDR1 is MNHEY and CDR2 is SVGAGI. This CDR3 is built from 16 residues. The CDR3 DNA reads as TGTGCCAGCAGTTACCGAGACGGACGGCTCAACACTGAAGCTTTCTTT. This gives the protein CASSYRDGRLNTEAFF.

This clonotype was detected ten times or more. DNA of the CDR3: TGCGCCAGCAGCATCCGACACGCAACTAATGAAAAACTGTTTTTT. Protein product: CASSIRHATNEKLFF. The chain has TRBV5-1 and TRBJ1-4; D is uncertain. Germline CDR1 and CDR2: SGHRS and YFSETQ. The CDR3 covers 15 residues. V was shortened by 4 bases and J by 0 bases, with 10 bases between the two germline ends. Together with reference TRBV5-1 and TRBJ1-4, the CDR3 gives the full variable domain: KAGVTQTPRYLIKTRGQQVTLSCSPISGHRSVSWYQQTPGQGLQFLFEYFSETQRNKGNFPGRFSGRQFSNSRSEMNVSTLELGDSALYLCASSIRHATNEKLFFGSGTQLSVL.

This clonotype counts as medium-sized. The chain couples TRBV2 to TRBJ2-7, with 10 bases matching TRBD2. Per germline, CDR1 SNHLY and CDR2 FYNNEI. CDR3 length: 14 amino acids. V was clipped by 2 bases and J by 3 bases; unmatched bases: 1. In DNA form, the CDR3 reads TGTGCCAGCAGTGAAACTAGCGGGATCTACGAGCAGTACTTC. Amino acids: CASSETSGIYEQYF.

This clonotype is classed as medium-sized. The rearrangement uses TRBV5-1 and TRBJ2-3; 8 bases are a match to TRBD1. Germline CDR1 SGHRS, CDR2 YFSETQ. The length of the CDR3 is 17 residues. Trimming removed 3 bases from V and 1 base from J; junction bases left unmatched: 10. CDR3 in amino acids: CASSWTGRVTGTDTQYF. The CDR3 nucleotides read TGCGCCAGCAGCTGGACAGGGAGAGTAACTGGCACAGATACGCAGTATTTT.

With regard to this clonotype: This may stem from a read error, because a much larger clone lies one nucleotide away. The chain combines TRBV12-3 or TRBV12-4 with TRBJ2-4; D is ambiguous. The ends were cut back, 1 base at V and 3 bases at J, with 10 bases in the middle. CDR3 length: 15 residues. CDR3 coding DNA: TGTGCCAGCAGTTTAGATGGTTTAGTCAAAAACATTCAGTACTTC. Translating it yields CASSLDGLVKNIQYF.

By share, this clonotype ranks as medium-sized (0.01 to 0.1%). The chain carries TRBV6-2 or TRBV6-3 and TRBJ2-1, with D unresolved. This CDR3 spans 15 amino acids. Deletions cut 5 bases from V and 0 bases from J, with 11 bases between. Germline lookup yields CDR1 MNHEY and CDR2 SVGEGT. The chain's CDR3 is CASSDRLSSYNEQFF. CDR3 sequence (DNA): TGTGCCAGCAGTGATCGGTTAAGCTCCTACAATGAGCAGTTCTTC.

The sample holds many counts of this clonotype. The chain links TRBV20-1 to TRBJ2-5; the D gene is possibly TRBD1 (6 bases). The CDR3 length is 13 residues. Trimming shortened V by 1 base and J by 3 bases, and 9 bases separated the two germline ends. The germline V gene encodes CDR1 DFQATT and CDR2 SNEGSKA (reference sequence). The CDR3 nucleotides are TGCAGTGCTAGAGTCCAGGGGAAAGAGACCCAGTACTTC. It codes for CSARVQGKETQYF.

This clonotype is deemed medium-sized (0.01 to 0.1%). The chain links TRBV7-9 to TRBJ1-5, with 11 bases lining up with TRBD1. The CDR3 has 17 residues. In germline, CDR1 is SEHNR, CDR2 FQNEAQ (reference sequence). Trimming cost V 0 bases and J 3 bases; bases outside gene matches: 4. CDR3 loop: CASSLAGTGGLNQPQHF. DNA of the CDR3: TGTGCCAGCAGCTTAGCCGGGACAGGGGGTCTCAATCAGCCCCAGCATTTT.

This clonotype is judged medium-sized (0.01 to 0.1%). This chain joins TRBV2 and TRBJ1-2; no reliable D call. V lost 2 bases and J lost 5, with 6 bases in between. The CDR3 sequence is 12 residues long. Looked up from germline, CDR1 is SNHLY and CDR2 is FYNNEI. CDR3 sequence (DNA): TGTGCCAGCAGTGAATTCTCGTATGGCTACACCTTC. Protein product: CASSEFSYGYTF. The full variable domain, with the rest looked up from reference TRBV2 and TRBJ1-2, is EPEVTQTPSHQVTQMGQEVILRCVPISNHLYFYWYRQILGQKVEFLVSFYNNEISEKSEIFDDQFSVERPDGSNFTLKIRSTKLEDSAMYFCASSEFSYGYTFGSGTRLTVV.

This clonotype appeared many times. The genes are TRBV6-1 and TRBJ1-1, with D maybe TRBD1 (5 bases). Germline CDR1 and CDR2: MNHNS and SASEGT. The CDR3 contains 12 residues. Trimming removed 9 bases at V and 8 bases at J, with 16 bases between. The CDR3 DNA is TGTGCCAGTACAGGCATCGGTATGGAAGCTTTCTTT. Amino acids: CASTGIGMEAFF.

This clonotype was recorded many times. J is TRBJ1-2 and V is TRBV10-3, with 7 bases matching TRBD1. In germline, CDR1 is ENHRY, CDR2 SYGVKD. This CDR3 has 16 residues. Trimming took 2 bases from V and 5 from J; bases not matched to a gene: 11. The CDR3 region has the DNA TGTGCCATCAGTGAGGAGGGTGGTAGGGGGCAGTATGGCTACACCTTC. This encodes CAISEEGGRGQYGYTF.

By share, this clonotype counts as medium-sized. The chain uses TRBV24-1 and TRBJ1-2; no definite D call. In germline, CDR1 is KGHDR, CDR2 SFDVKD. The CDR3 extends over 11 amino acids. Trimming took 2 bases from V and 9 from J, leaving 6 bases between them. Written as DNA, the CDR3 is TGTGCCACCAGTGATTCTGAGAGCTACACCTTC. Amino acids: CATSDSESYTF.

This clonotype is medium-sized by share. This sequence joins TRBV15 and TRBJ2-3; the D is unclear. Germline values: CDR1 LNHNV, CDR2 YYDKDF (reference sequence). V was trimmed by 0 bases and J by 9 bases, leaving 10 bases between them. The CDR3 consists of 13 residues. The CDR3 loop reads CATSRDLRVTQYF. The CDR3 DNA is TGTGCCACCAGCAGAGATCTTCGGGTGACGCAGTATTTT.

Ten or more counts support this clonotype. The chain is built from TRBV6-5 and TRBJ1-1; TRBD1 is a possible D gene (6 bases). Deletions cut 9 bases from V and 6 bases from J, with 20 bases between. The CDR3 contains 14 residues. Germline values: CDR1 MNHEY, CDR2 SVGAGI. CDR3 residues: CASFRTASNPEAFF. The CDR3 DNA follows: TGTGCCAGTTTTAGGACAGCCTCCAACCCTGAAGCTTTCTTT.

Sample share makes this clonotype medium-sized. The CDR3 here is CASSSSTGGKDGYTF. CDR3 nucleotides: TGTGCCAGCAGCTCCAGCACAGGGGGCAAGGATGGCTACACCTTC. The V gene is TRBV7-2, the J gene TRBJ1-2; TRBD1 matches 9 bases. The CDR3 extends over 15 amino acids. Germline CDR1 is SGHTA and CDR2 is FQGNSA. With V trimmed by 4 bases and J by 6 bases, 9 bases remained unmatched.

By sample share, this clonotype is medium-sized. V is TRBV6-6 and J is TRBJ1-5; D is possibly TRBD1 (6 bases). CDR3 length equals 14 residues. V lost 2 bases, J lost 5 bases, and 10 bases lay in between. CDR1 and CDR2 (germline): MNHNY, SVGAGI (reference sequence). The CDR3 DNA reads as TGTGCCAGCAGTTACCCGGGGGCCTATCAGCCCCAGCATTTT. Amino acids: CASSYPGAYQPQHF.

The table lists this clonotype with many counts. The J gene is TRBJ2-1, the V gene TRBV12-3 or TRBV12-4; 7 nucleotides align to TRBD2. The CDR3 has 14 residues. Trimming removed 3 bases from V and 5 bases from J; junction bases left unmatched: 4. The CDR3 is CASSLSGKNNEQFF. Here the CDR3 DNA reads TGTGCCAGCAGTTTGAGCGGGAAGAACAATGAGCAGTTCTTC.

This clonotype has ten or more counts. The chain couples TRBV20-1 to TRBJ2-7; D is ambiguous. The CDR3 is made up of 12 amino acids. Between the trimmed V and J ends, which lost 5 bases and 6 bases, there was a span of 14 bases. The germline CDR1 and CDR2 sequences are DFQATT and SNEGSKA (reference sequence). The CDR3 coding sequence is TGCAGTGCTTCCCCCCATAGACCCGAGCAGTACTTC. It codes for CSASPHRPEQYF.

Ten or more counts support this clonotype. V and J are TRBV11-2 and TRBJ2-1; D gene unclear. The CDR3 contains 14 residues. From germline, CDR1 is SGHAT and CDR2 FQNNGV. V was clipped by 3 bases and J by 4 bases, with 10 bases between them. The CDR3 spells CASSFGASYNEQFF. The CDR3 DNA sequence: TGTGCCAGCAGCTTTGGAGCCTCATACAATGAGCAGTTCTTC. The full variable domain, with the rest looked up from reference TRBV11-2 and TRBJ2-1, is EAGVAQSPRYKIIEKRQSVAFWCNPISGHATLYWYQQILGQGPKLLIQFQNNGVVDDSQLPKDRFSAERLKGVDSTLKIQPAKLEDSAVYLCASSFGASYNEQFFGPGTRLTVL.

By share of the sample, this clonotype is medium-sized. Germline is not matched at one junction end, which may reflect a read error. This sequence joins TRBV19 and TRBJ1-5; no definite D call. The CDR3 spans 14 residues. Germline-derived CDR1 and CDR2 are LNHDA and SQIVND (reference sequence). The CDR3 loop is CASSLSYSNQTQHF. The DNA for the CDR3 is TGTGCCAGTAGTCTGAGTTATAGCAATCAGACCCAGCATTTT.

The sample holds many counts of this clonotype. V and J are TRBV3-1 and TRBJ2-4, with D perhaps TRBD2 (5 bases). The ends were cut back, 0 bases at V and 0 bases at J, with 18 bases in the middle. The germline gives CDR1 LGHDT, CDR2 YNNKEL (reference sequence). The CDR3 loop spans 19 amino acids. The CDR3: CASSQDRWGAPEAKNIQYF. Here the CDR3 DNA reads TGTGCCAGCAGCCAAGATAGGTGGGGAGCCCCCGAAGCCAAAAACATTCAGTACTTC.

This clonotype ranks as medium-sized. The J gene is TRBJ2-3, the V gene TRBV29-1; 10 bases align to TRBD1. Germline CDR1 and CDR2: SQVTM and ANQGSEA. The V segment lost 8 bases and the J segment 3 bases; nucleotides outside the gene matches: 5. This CDR3 region has 13 residues. The CDR3 is CSLSDRGTDTQYF. The CDR3 region has the DNA TGCAGCCTTTCGGACAGGGGGACAGATACGCAGTATTTT.

By share, this clonotype ranks as medium-sized. The chain carries TRBV14 and TRBJ2-3; 9 positions agree with TRBD1. Germline V lookup: CDR1 SGHDN, CDR2 FVKESK. V gave up 1 base and J gave up 3 bases; unmatched junction bases: 5. This CDR3 contains 16 residues. In DNA, the CDR3 is TGTGCCAGCAGCCAAGTCCGACAGGGGGTGACAGATACGCAGTATTTT. This sequence encodes CASSQVRQGVTDTQYF.

This clonotype was observed many times. The rearrangement joins TRBV18 to TRBJ2-7; 7 bases align to TRBD1. Germline CDR1 reads KGHSH; CDR2 reads LQKENI. Unmatched junction bases numbered 8, after V lost 3 bases and J lost 0 bases. The CDR3 has 16 residues. The CDR3 DNA sequence: TGTGCCAGCTCACCCCGCACAGGGGCCAGCTCCTACGAGCAGTACTTC. Its translation is CASSPRTGASSYEQYF. The complete variable domain, with remaining parts taken from reference TRBV18 and TRBJ2-7, reads NAGVMQNPRHLVRRRGQEARLRCSPMKGHSHVYWYRQLPEEGLKFMVYLQKENIIDESGMPKERFSAEFPKEGPSILRIQQVVRGDSAAYFCASSPRTGASSYEQYFGPGTRLTVT.